The source of this TCR beta chain is a study of blood T cell repertoires in COVID-19. In the study overall: Acute and convalescent COVID-19 samples came from the United States, Italy and Spain. T cells, B-cell-depleted T cells, or PBMCs provided the cDNA or gDNA that served as material.

The germline CDR1 and CDR2 sequences are LNHDA and SQIVND (reference sequence). Germline trimming cut 5 bases from V and 1 base from J; bases unmatched to any gene: 7. The CDR3 consists of 16 residues. This clone was picked up one time. In Seattle, patients joined the study during active infection and were tracked longitudinally. Authors' methods: Scientists estimated how many nucleated cells there were by amplifying reference gene primers. The table came from immunoSEQ multiplex PCR; TCRdb's copy has only in-frame clones and leaves some out. V, J and clone size derive from that table, while D and trimming were established from the DNA sequence. The sample has some 180,000 clones; more than 80% are singletons.

The genes are TRBV19 and TRBJ1-1; 10 bases match TRBD1. The source of this sequence is a woman aged 40 to 50 with COVID-19, enrolled during active disease. The specimen was peripheral blood. The CDR3 region has the DNA TGTGCCAGTAGTCCCCCCCGGACAGGGGGGAACACTGAAGCTTTCTTT. Amino acids: CASSPPRTGGNTEAFF.